This entry lists 23 T cell receptor beta chains sequenced from one sample in a study of beta chain features in type 1 diabetes. Study-level results: Across all four CD4+ subsets, people with type 1 diabetes showed modestly shorter TCRB CDR3s.

Expressed TCRB transcripts were sequenced because the isolated RNA had all been reverse transcribed beforehand. Profiling relied on immunoSEQ multiplex PCR, and the TCRdb table lists in-frame clones only, not all of them. The table has about 29,000 clones, less than 60% seen once. These receptors' antigens are unknown. Sample: Tregs from blood. These receptor sequences come from a woman younger than 35 with type 1 diabetes.

The rearrangement joins TRBV28 to TRBJ2-5; the D gene is possibly TRBD1 (6 bases). The length of the CDR3 is 15 residues. The germline gives CDR1 MDHEN, CDR2 SYDVKM. The V and J ends lost 4 bases and 5 bases respectively, with 17 bases between them. CDR3 protein: CASSSIQGVVETQYF. In DNA form, the CDR3 reads TGTGCCAGCAGTTCCATACAGGGAGTAGTGGAGACCCAGTACTTC.

The chain employs TRBV28 and TRBJ2-7; D is unclear. V lost 2 bases and J 1 base, leaving 9 bases between the germline ends. CDR1 is MDHEN, CDR2 SYDVKM, per germline. The CDR3 is 14 residues long. The CDR3 sequence: CASSLGLPSYEQYF. Here the CDR3 DNA reads TGTGCCAGCAGTTTAGGGCTACCTTCCTACGAGCAGTACTTC.

The chain couples TRBV4-2 to TRBJ2-1; TRBD2 agrees at 14 bases. The CDR3 is made up of 17 amino acids. CDR1 is LGHNA, CDR2 YNFKEQ, per germline. The V segment lost 4 bases and the J segment 7 bases; nucleotides outside the gene matches: 9. In DNA form, the CDR3 reads TGTGCCAGCAGCCGAGAGGGACTAGCGGGAGTGTCGAATGAGCAGTTCTTC. Amino acids: CASSREGLAGVSNEQFF.

This clone was recorded a few times. The rearrangement uses TRBV27 and TRBJ2-1, with 8 positions matching TRBD2. The CDR3 extends over 16 amino acids. Germline CDR1 and CDR2: MNHEY and SMNVEV (reference sequence). Trimming at V came to 5 bases and at J to 8 bases, leaving 14 bases not matched to a gene. In DNA, the CDR3 is TGTGCCAGCAGTCCCTACAGGACTAGCTTAGACCATGAGCAGTTCTTC. Its protein product is CASSPYRTSLDHEQFF.

This clone was seen just once. V and J are TRBV10-2 and TRBJ2-1; TRBD2 matches 8 bases. Per the germline V gene, CDR1 is WSHSY and CDR2 is SAAADI. V trimming: 3 bases; J trimming: 1 base; junction bases outside the gene matches: 2. This CDR3 comprises 15 residues. The CDR3 is CASSELAVSYNEQFF. The DNA of the CDR3 is TGCGCCAGCAGTGAACTAGCGGTATCCTACAATGAGCAGTTCTTC.

The rearrangement joins TRBV18 to TRBJ2-5, with TRBD1 as a possible D gene (6 bases). V dropped 5 bases and J dropped 5 bases, with 12 bases sitting between them. Germline assignment: CDR1 KGHSH and CDR2 LQKENI. This CDR3 is built from 13 residues. The CDR3 DNA reads TGTGCCAGCTCAACAGGGATCCGGGAGACCCAGTACTTC. Encoded protein: CASSTGIRETQYF.

The CDR3 is CAIRPGLAGGNEQFF. DNA of the CDR3: TGTGCCATCAGGCCCGGACTAGCGGGAGGAAATGAGCAGTTCTTC. The gene calls are TRBV10-3 and TRBJ2-1, with 14 bases that match TRBD2. After removal of 6 bases from V and 7 bases from J, the junction contained 5 bases not matched to a gene. The CDR3 runs to 15 residues. From germline, CDR1 is ENHRY and CDR2 SYGVKD.

The chain joins TRBV5-1 to TRBJ1-1, with 7 bases matching TRBD1. The CDR3 is 14 residues long. V shed 3 bases and J 4 bases; nucleotides not matched to a gene: 6. CDR1 SGHRS and CDR2 YFSETQ come from the germline V gene. The CDR3 DNA reads TGCGCCAGCAGCTCAGACAGGGTGGGCACTGAAGCTTTCTTT. Residues: CASSSDRVGTEAFF.

This clone was counted a few times. The V gene is TRBV18, the J gene TRBJ2-7; possibly TRBD2 for D (7 bases). V was pared by 5 bases and J by 2 bases, with 10 bases between. The germline V gene encodes CDR1 KGHSH and CDR2 LQKENI. This CDR3 is 13 amino acids long. CDR3: CASSRGGAYEQYF. The CDR3 region has the DNA TGTGCCAGCTCAAGGGGGGGAGCCTACGAGCAGTACTTC.

In its sample, this clone is medium-sized. The chain couples TRBV7-9 to TRBJ1-3, with a weak D call TRBD1 (6 bases). This CDR3 is 12 amino acids long. From germline, CDR1 is SEHNR and CDR2 FQNEAQ (reference sequence). The V and J ends lost 6 bases and 4 bases respectively, with 7 bases between them. DNA of the CDR3: TGTGCCAGCAGAGGACAGGGAAACACCATATATTTT. Translating it yields CASRGQGNTIYF.

The chain is built from TRBV7-2 and TRBJ2-5, with D possibly being TRBD1 (6 bases). This CDR3 region has 14 residues. The V end lost 4 bases, the J end lost 5 bases, and 14 bases lay between the germline ends. Germline lookup yields CDR1 SGHTA and CDR2 FQGNSA. CDR3 DNA sequence: TGTGCCAGCAGCTCCGGCAGGGGATGGGAGACCCAGTACTTC. It is translated as CASSSGRGWETQYF.

The chain has TRBV6-6 and TRBJ1-5, with D unclear. Trimming took 6 bases from V and 5 from J, leaving 8 bases between them. Germline lookup yields CDR1 MNHNY and CDR2 SVGAGI (reference sequence). The CDR3 consists of 12 residues. In nucleotides, the CDR3 is TGTGCCAGCAGCCTCCTCTATCAGCCCCAGCATTTT. Its protein product is CASSLLYQPQHF.

This rearrangement joins TRBV28 to TRBJ2-3; 7 nucleotides line up with TRBD1. CDR1 and CDR2 (germline): MDHEN, SYDVKM. This CDR3 contains 13 residues. After removal of 6 bases from V and 3 bases from J, the junction contained 3 bases not matched to a gene. The CDR3 sequence is CASRKQGTDTQYF. CDR3 bases: TGTGCCAGCAGGAAACAGGGGACAGATACGCAGTATTTT.

This sequence joins TRBV27 and TRBJ2-3; possible D gene TRBD2, 7 bases. The germline V gene encodes CDR1 MNHEY and CDR2 SMNVEV (reference sequence). Trimming pared 1 base from V and 1 base from J, leaving 12 bases between. The CDR3 contains 16 residues. The CDR3 nucleotides read TGTGCCAGCAGTTTATACGGGGAGGGGGGCACAGATACGCAGTATTTT. Encoded protein: CASSLYGEGGTDTQYF.

The chain joins TRBV2 to TRBJ1-5, with TRBD1 identical over 11 bases. The V segment lost 9 bases and the J segment 5 bases; nucleotides outside the gene matches: 3. The CDR3 runs to 13 residues. Germline V lookup: CDR1 SNHLY, CDR2 FYNNEI. The CDR3 DNA follows: TGTGCCAGTCGGGGACAGGGGGATCAGCCCCAGCATTTT. This gives the protein CASRGQGDQPQHF.

The V gene is TRBV4-1, the J gene TRBJ1-1; TRBD1 aligns across 8 bases. V was pared by 6 bases and J by 5 bases, with 17 bases of the junction left unmatched. CDR3 size: 17 residues. Germline CDR1 MGHRA, CDR2 YSYEKL. The CDR3, as DNA: TGCGCCAGCAGTGACGGCAAGTCGACAGGGGTTAAGACTGAAGCTTTCTTT. Its protein is CASSDGKSTGVKTEAFF.

V is TRBV27 and J is TRBJ2-1; maybe TRBD2 (6 bases). Looked up from germline, CDR1 is MNHEY and CDR2 is SMNVEV (reference sequence). Trimming cost V 5 bases and J 1 base, with 12 bases left between them. CDR3 size: 15 residues. CDR3 residues: CASSRSSVSYNEQFF. The CDR3 bases are TGTGCCAGCAGTCGCTCTAGCGTATCCTACAATGAGCAGTTCTTC.

This clone has a handful of counts. The CDR3, as DNA: TGTGCCTGGAGTCGGCCAGGGGCAGATACGCAGTATTTT. Protein: CAWSRPGADTQYF. This rearrangement joins TRBV30 to TRBJ2-3, with D tentatively TRBD1 (6 bases). The V end was cut by 2 bases, the J end by 4 bases, with 10 bases between. CDR1 is GTSNPN, CDR2 SVGIG, per germline (reference sequence). This CDR3 is 13 amino acids long.

The gene calls are TRBV29-1 and TRBJ1-4; no reliable D call. Germline-derived CDR1 and CDR2 are SQVTM and ANQGSEA. The CDR3 runs to 13 residues. Trimming pared 4 bases from V and 6 bases from J, leaving 12 bases between. The CDR3 region is CSVVKGGDEKLFF. CDR3 DNA: TGCAGCGTTGTAAAGGGAGGTGATGAAAAACTGTTTTTT.

V usage is TRBV25-1 and J usage is TRBJ1-1; 10 positions agree with TRBD1. The length of the CDR3 is 14 residues. V shed 3 bases, J shed 5 bases, and the junction held 3 bases outside the gene matches. Germline V lookup: CDR1 MGHDK, CDR2 SYGVNS. The CDR3 here is CASSDPDRGTEAFF. As DNA, the CDR3 is TGTGCCAGCAGTGATCCGGACAGGGGGACTGAAGCTTTCTTT. Drawing the rest from reference TRBV25-1 and TRBJ1-1, the complete variable domain is EADIYQTPRYLVIGTGKKITLECSQTMGHDKMYWYQQDPGMELHLIHYSYGVNSTEKGDLSSESTVSRIRTEHFPLTLESARPSHTSQYLCASSDPDRGTEAFFGQGTRLTVV.

The CDR3 protein is CASGSSGKNYEQYV. DNA of the CDR3: TGTGCCAGCGGCTCTAGCGGGAAGAACTACGAGCAGTACGTC. The V call is TRBV2, the J call TRBJ2-7, with 9 nucleotides matching TRBD2. The ends lost 8 bases at V and 3 bases at J; junction bases unmatched: 8. Germline CDR1 and CDR2: SNHLY and FYNNEI. The CDR3 runs to 14 residues.

This rearrangement joins TRBV19 to TRBJ2-3; 7 bases agree with TRBD1. Trimming at V came to 4 bases and at J to 2 bases, leaving 3 bases not matched to a gene. The germline CDR1 and CDR2 sequences are LNHDA and SQIVND (reference sequence). The CDR3 consists of 14 residues. The CDR3 loop is CASSRDSFTDTQYF. The CDR3 region has the DNA TGTGCCAGTAGTAGGGACAGCTTCACAGATACGCAGTATTTT.

V and J are TRBV19 and TRBJ1-2; possible D gene TRBD1, 5 bases. From germline, CDR1 is LNHDA and CDR2 SQIVND (reference sequence). The CDR3 spans 12 residues. For the CDR3, the DNA is TGTGCTTCTAGACAGAGAGACTATGGCTACACCTTC. It codes for CASRQRDYGYTF.